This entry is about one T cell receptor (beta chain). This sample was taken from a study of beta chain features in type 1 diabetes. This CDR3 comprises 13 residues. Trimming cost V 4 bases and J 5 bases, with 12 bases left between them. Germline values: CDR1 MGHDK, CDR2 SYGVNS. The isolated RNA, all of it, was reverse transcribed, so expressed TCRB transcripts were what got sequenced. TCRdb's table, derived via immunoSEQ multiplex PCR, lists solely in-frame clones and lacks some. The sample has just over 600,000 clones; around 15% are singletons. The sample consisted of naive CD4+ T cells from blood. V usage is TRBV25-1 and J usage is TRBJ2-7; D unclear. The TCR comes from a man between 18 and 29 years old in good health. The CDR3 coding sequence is TGTGCCAGCAGTGTCTGGAAGGAAGACGAGCAGTACTTC. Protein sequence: CASSVWKEDEQYF.